A selection of T cell receptor beta chains follows, all from one sample in a study of T cell responses to AZD1222 COVID-19 vaccine. The repertoire was sequenced with immunoSEQ multiplex PCR; TCRdb's copy has only in-frame clones and lacks some. The sample has over 150,000 clones, about 91% seen once; the top ten hold 4.4%. The sample was peripheral blood, taken on day 0 of MenACWY control vaccination. The receptors were sampled from an adult in good health. The CDR3 runs from the conserved cysteine through the conserved F or W. Each record gives: D gene, CDR3 length, clone size, J gene, V gene, CDR3 DNA, CDR3 protein. A D gene is named only where the DNA matches it firmly. Size is stated for part of the rows, as once, few or many counts, or as a class when the clone is expanded.

>-|15|once|TRBJ2-5|TRBV6-5
TGTGCCAGCAGTTACTTTTTGGCGGGACAAGAGACCCAGTACTTC
CASSYFLAGQETQYF
>-|15|few|TRBJ1-2|TRBV5-6
TGTGCCAGCAGCTTGGTCCGCCTAGATCTGAGGGGCTACACCTTC
CASSLVRLDLRGYTF
>TRBD1|13|-|TRBJ2-7|TRBV2
TGTGCCAGCACCACGACAGGGTCCTACGAGCAGTACTTC
CASTTTGSYEQYF
>-|11|-|TRBJ1-2|TRBV28
TGTGCCAGCAGCCCGGATTGGAGCTACACCTTC
CASSPDWSYTF
>-|13|-|TRBJ2-3|TRBV7-9
TGTGCCAGCAGCTTAAGCGCCCCAGTCGGGCAGTATTTT
CASSLSAPVGQYF
>-|13|-|TRBJ1-2|TRBV29-1
TGCAGCGTTGAACTGGCCACCACCTATGGCTACACCTTC
CSVELATTYGYTF
>-|16|few|TRBJ2-1|TRBV9
TGTGCCAGCAGCGTAGGGAATTGGGGGGTGTACAATGAGCAGTTCTTC
CASSVGNWGVYNEQFF
>-|18|-|TRBJ1-2|TRBV30
TGTGCCTGGAGTTCCCTCGGACCCAGAGCCCTCTCCGACTATGGCTACACCTTC
CAWSSLGPRALSDYGYTF
>TRBD1|16|-|TRBJ1-2|TRBV27
TGTGCCAGCAGTCCAGGTGGGTGGACAGGGGGAAGCGGCTACACCTTC
CASSPGGWTGGSGYTF
>-|17|-|TRBJ1-5|TRBV30
TGTGCCTGGAGTGTACCGAGGGCGGGTTATAGCAATCAGCCCCAGCATTTT
CAWSVPRAGYSNQPQHF
>-|12|-|TRBJ1-1|TRBV6-5
TGTGCCAGCAGTTACGAGGCGGGAGAAGCTTTCTTT
CASSYEAGEAFF
>-|15|-|TRBJ1-5|TRBV18
TGTGCCAGCTCACCCCGCCAGGTCAATGAACAGCCCCAGCATTTT
CASSPRQVNEQPQHF
>-|13|-|TRBJ2-1|TRBV5-8
TGTGCCAGCAGCTTGGGCCTAGCGAATGAGCAGTTCTTC
CASSLGLANEQFF
>-|15|once|TRBJ2-7|TRBV29-1
TGCAGCGCCAAACCTGGACCTACGAGCTCCTACGAGCAGTACTTC
CSAKPGPTSSYEQYF
>TRBD2|14|-|TRBJ2-7|TRBV11-2
TGTGCCAGCAGCTTGGGACTAGCGCGGGTCGAGCAGTACTTC
CASSLGLARVEQYF
>-|14|-|TRBJ1-2|TRBV28
TGTGCCAGCAGTTCTCCACCCCCCATTTACAACTACACCTTC
CASSSPPPIYNYTF
>-|13|-|TRBJ1-1|TRBV6-1
TGTGCCAGCAGTGAAGGCAGGGCCACTGAAGCTTTCTTT
CASSEGRATEAFF
>-|15|-|TRBJ1-1|TRBV19
TGTGCCAGTAGTATAGAACGCAGGGTGAACACTGAAGCTTTCTTT
CASSIERRVNTEAFF
>-|14|-|TRBJ2-2|TRBV5-1
TGCGCCAGCAGGGGGGTTGCGAACACCGGGGAGCTGTTTTTT
CASRGVANTGELFF
>-|13|-|TRBJ1-1|TRBV29-1
TGCAGCGTTGAAGGCGGCGTTCCAACTGAAGCTTTCTTT
CSVEGGVPTEAFF
>-|15|-|TRBJ1-1|TRBV9
TGTGCCAGCAGCGTAGTAGGGGGTCTGAACACTGAAGCTTTCTTT
CASSVVGGLNTEAFF
>-|15|once|TRBJ2-2|TRBV9
TGTGCCAGCACCCTAGGAGAGCGGCCCACCGGGGAGCTGTTTTTT
CASTLGERPTGELFF
>-|14|-|TRBJ1-1|TRBV9
TGTGCCAGCAGCGTAGTTCGGGAGGGAACTGAAGCTTTCTTT
CASSVVREGTEAFF
>TRBD1|15|-|TRBJ2-1|TRBV19
TGTGCCAGTAGTATAGGGGACAGGGGATACAATGAGCAGTTCTTC
CASSIGDRGYNEQFF
>-|14|-|TRBJ2-5|TRBV7-8
TGTGCCAGCAGCAAGGGGGGGGGAAGGGAGACCCAGTACTTC
CASSKGGGRETQYF
>TRBD1|14|-|TRBJ2-7|TRBV10-3
TGTGCCATCGGGCGGACAGGGGGACTTGCCGAGCAGTACTTC
CAIGRTGGLAEQYF
>TRBD2|16|-|TRBJ2-1|TRBV19
TGTGCCAGTAGTAGGAGTTTAGCGGGAAGTTACAATGAGCAGTTCTTC
CASSRSLAGSYNEQFF
>-|15|-|TRBJ1-2|TRBV15
TGTGCCACCAGCAGAGAGAGGGGGGAGAGCTATGGCTACACCTTC
CATSRERGESYGYTF
>-|15|-|TRBJ2-2|TRBV7-3
TGTGCCAGCAGATCCAGGATCGGGGGAGCCGGGGAGCTGTTTTTT
CASRSRIGGAGELFF
>-|13|-|TRBJ1-1|TRBV5-1
TGCGCCAGCAGCTATTGGGAGGGGACTGAAGCTTTCTTT
CASSYWEGTEAFF
>-|16|-|TRBJ1-2|TRBV18
TGTGCCAGCTCACCACCGGGAGGCCGCGGGACCTATGGCTACACCTTC
CASSPPGGRGTYGYTF
>TRBD2|16|-|TRBJ2-1|TRBV4-2
TGTGCCAGCAGCCAAGTAAAGACTAGCGGGGGAAGGGAGCAGTTCTTC
CASSQVKTSGGREQFF
>-|16|-|TRBJ2-1|TRBV18
TGTGCCAGCTCACTAATGATTACCCCCTTAGAGCATGAGCAGTTCTTC
CASSLMITPLEHEQFF
>-|13|-|TRBJ2-7|TRBV14
TGTGCCAGCAGCCAAGTAGGGGGCTACGAGCAGTACTTC
CASSQVGGYEQYF
>-|11|-|TRBJ1-6|TRBV3-1/TRBV3-2
TGTGCCAGCAGCCAAGATTCACCCCTCCACTTT
CASSQDSPLHF
>TRBD2|19|-|TRBJ2-1|TRBV4-2
TGTGCCAGCAGCCATCCAAAGGCACCACTAGCGGGAGCGGGTAATGAGCAGTTCTTC
CASSHPKAPLAGAGNEQFF
>TRBD1|14|-|TRBJ2-1|TRBV6-2/TRBV6-3
TGTGCCAGCAGTTTGCAGGGGGTGGGTAATGAGCAGTTCTTC
CASSLQGVGNEQFF
>TRBD2|16|-|TRBJ2-3|TRBV13
TGTGCCAGCAATCAAGTACTAGCGGGGGACACAGATACGCAGTATTTT
CASNQVLAGDTDTQYF
>-|13|-|TRBJ1-2|TRBV29-1
TGCAGCGTTGAATACCTAGGGGAGGGTGGCTACACCTTC
CSVEYLGEGGYTF
>-|14|-|TRBJ1-1|TRBV10-3
TGTGCCATCAGTGAGTCGGGGAGGAACACTGAAGCTTTCTTT
CAISESGRNTEAFF
>TRBD1|15|-|TRBJ1-5|TRBV5-8
TGTGCCAGCAGTAGGGACAGCAATAGCAATCAGCCCCAGCATTTT
CASSRDSNSNQPQHF
>TRBD1|15|-|TRBJ1-1|TRBV7-8
TGTGCCAGCAGCACCCAGACAGGGGTATGGACTGAAGCTTTCTTT
CASSTQTGVWTEAFF
>TRBD2|15|once|TRBJ2-5|TRBV11-3
TGTGCCAGCAGCTCCGGACTAGCGGTACAAGAGACCCAGTACTTC
CASSSGLAVQETQYF
>-|13|once|TRBJ1-2|TRBV27
TGTGCCAGCAGTTTTGGAGCTAACTATGGCTACACCTTC
CASSFGANYGYTF
>TRBD2|15|-|TRBJ2-7|TRBV6-5
TGTGCCAGCAGCCAACTAGCGGGAGGGCCTTACGAGCAGTACTTC
CASSQLAGGPYEQYF
>-|12|-|TRBJ1-3|TRBV30
TGTGCCTGGAGTAGTGGTGGAAACACCATATATTTT
CAWSSGGNTIYF
>TRBD2|13|-|TRBJ2-3|TRBV19
TGTGCCAGTAGGAGCGGGGGCACAGATACGCAGTATTTT
CASRSGGTDTQYF
>-|13|few|TRBJ1-2|TRBV28
TGTGCCAGCAGTTTAAGTCAGTCCTATGGCTACACCTTC
CASSLSQSYGYTF
>-|16|-|TRBJ2-4|TRBV19
TGTGCCAGTAGTATCCTCCTCGGGAGCAGCAAAAACATTCAGTACTTC
CASSILLGSSKNIQYF